This entry lists 21 T cell receptor beta chains sequenced from one sample in a study of cytotoxic CD8 clonotypes in ibrutinib-treated CLL. Here immunoSEQ multiplex PCR was the method, and the copy in TCRdb shows in-frame clones only, minus some. In the table there are around 140,000 clones, around 76% of which are singletons. The material sequenced was PBMCs, taken after 24 months of ibrutinib treatment. These receptors originate from a human donor with chronic lymphocytic leukemia.

Only one count was recorded for this clone. The J gene is TRBJ2-2, the V gene TRBV5-1; TRBD2 matches at 8 bases. With V trimmed by 6 bases and J by 6 bases, 13 bases remained unmatched. The CDR3 covers 16 residues. CDR1 and CDR2 from the germline V gene are SGHRS and YFSETQ. CDR3 residues: CASTPQTSAGSGELFF. The CDR3 nucleotides are TGCGCCAGCACCCCTCAGACTAGCGCGGGGTCCGGGGAGCTGTTTTTT. Drawing the rest from reference TRBV5-1 and TRBJ2-2, the complete variable domain is KAGVTQTPRYLIKTRGQQVTLSCSPISGHRSVSWYQQTPGQGLQFLFEYFSETQRNKGNFPGRFSGRQFSNSRSEMNVSTLELGDSALYLCASTPQTSAGSGELFFGEGSRLTVL.

The rearrangement links TRBV29-1 to TRBJ2-7; no definite D call. In germline, CDR1 is SQVTM, CDR2 ANQGSEA. The CDR3 covers 16 residues. V lost 5 bases, J lost 0 bases, and 20 bases lay in between. CDR3 in amino acids: CSVCRPLGSHSYEQYF. The DNA for the CDR3 is TGCAGCGTTTGCCGCCCCTTGGGTTCCCACTCCTACGAGCAGTACTTC.

In regard to this clone: A read error may explain this, as a much larger clone is one base away. The chain couples TRBV27 to TRBJ2-5; the D gene is possibly TRBD2 (6 bases). The germline V gene encodes CDR1 MNHEY and CDR2 SMNVEV (reference sequence). V lost 6 bases to trimming and J lost 7 bases, with 12 bases between them. The CDR3 is 12 residues long. CDR3 sequence reads: CASSGPGGTQYF. In DNA, the CDR3 is TGTGCCAGCAGCGGGCCCGGGGGGACCCAGTACTTC.

The CDR3 spells CASRDSPNYGYTF. The CDR3 DNA reads TGTGCCAGCAGGGACAGTCCCAACTATGGCTACACCTTC. This chain uses TRBV2 with TRBJ1-2, with a weak D call TRBD1 (6 bases). Germline CDR1 reads SNHLY; CDR2 reads FYNNEI. The CDR3 is 13 amino acids. The V and J ends lost 6 bases and 2 bases respectively, with 10 bases between them.

Sample share makes this clone medium-sized. CDR3 sequence (DNA): TGTGCCAGCAGCTCCCAGGTAGACACTGAAGCTTTCTTT. As protein: CASSSQVDTEAFF. The rearrangement joins TRBV7-2 to TRBJ1-1; no clear D gene. The CDR3 extends over 13 amino acids. Looked up from germline, CDR1 is SGHTA and CDR2 is FQGNSA. V lost 4 bases and J lost 3, with 9 bases in between.

This chain joins TRBV7-2 and TRBJ1-5; TRBD1 matches 10 bases. The germline V gene encodes CDR1 SGHTA and CDR2 FQGNSA. CDR3 length: 18 residues. After removal of 1 base from V and 6 bases from J, the junction contained 12 bases not matched to a gene. CDR3 protein: CASSLVAPGTGAGQPQHF. The CDR3 coding sequence is TGTGCCAGCAGCTTAGTGGCCCCCGGGACAGGGGCGGGTCAGCCCCAGCATTTT.

V and J are TRBV19 and TRBJ2-5; 7 nucleotides agree with TRBD1. The CDR3 spans 14 residues. Trimming at V came to 1 base and at J to 3 bases, leaving 2 bases not matched to a gene. Germline loops: CDR1 LNHDA, CDR2 SQIVND (reference sequence). The CDR3 region has the DNA TGTGCCAGTAGTATAGCGGGGACAGAAGAGACCCAGTACTTC. This gives the protein CASSIAGTEETQYF.

The chain employs TRBV28 and TRBJ1-1, with D tentatively TRBD1 (6 bases). The CDR3 is made up of 14 amino acids. Trimming left V 5 bases short and J 1 base short, with 11 bases between. Germline V gene lookup returns CDR1 MDHEN and CDR2 SYDVKM. DNA for the CDR3: TGTGCCAGCAGTCCATGGACAGAGAACACTGAAGCTTTCTTT. It encodes CASSPWTENTEAFF.

About this clone: The germline gene is not matched at one end of the junction; a read error may be the cause. The CDR3 loop reads CASSTPQRGSWLF. The CDR3 nucleotides read TGTGCCAGCAGTACCCCTCAGAGGGGTTCTTGGCTCTTC. The J gene is TRBJ2-1, the V gene TRBV28; perhaps D is TRBD1 or TRBD2 (5 bases each). CDR1 is MDHEN and CDR2 is SYDVKM in the germline V gene. The CDR3 consists of 13 residues.

The V gene is TRBV28, the J gene TRBJ1-1; TRBD1 might be the D (5 bases). There are 13 residues in the CDR3. Germline CDR1 is MDHEN and CDR2 is SYDVKM. Trimming pared 6 bases from V and 4 bases from J, leaving 12 bases between. CDR3 sequence: CASSTGALTEAFF. The CDR3 DNA reads TGTGCCAGCAGCACCGGGGCCCTCACTGAAGCTTTCTTT.

The chain links TRBV7-2 to TRBJ2-3; D is uncertain. The CDR3 has 15 residues. Trimming left V 2 bases short and J 0 bases short, with 9 bases between. In germline, CDR1 is SGHTA, CDR2 FQGNSA. The CDR3 coding sequence is TGTGCCAGCAGCTTAAGGGCGAGAAGCACAGATACGCAGTATTTT. The encoded protein is CASSLRARSTDTQYF.

The rearrangement links TRBV5-1 to TRBJ2-1; 12 nucleotides match TRBD2. The CDR3 runs to 14 residues. Per germline, CDR1 SGHRS and CDR2 YFSETQ. Trimming took 9 bases from V and 10 from J; bases not matched to a gene: 11. Here the CDR3 DNA reads TGCGCCACCCAACTAGCGGGGGGCCAGAGCGAGCAGTTCTTC. This codes for CATQLAGGQSEQFF.

The rearrangement uses TRBV28 and TRBJ1-2; 9 bases map to TRBD1. The germline V gene encodes CDR1 MDHEN and CDR2 SYDVKM. V was clipped by 8 bases and J by 8 bases; unmatched bases: 9. This CDR3 spans 13 amino acids. For the CDR3, the DNA is TGTGCCAGCGGGACAGGGTCCTATGGCGGCTACACCTTC. Amino acid sequence: CASGTGSYGGYTF.

This sequence joins TRBV6-5 and TRBJ2-7; TRBD1 aligns across 10 bases. Germline-derived CDR1 and CDR2 are MNHEY and SVGAGI. This CDR3 is 15 amino acids long. V shed 2 bases, J shed 6 bases, and the junction held 7 bases outside the gene matches. CDR3: CASSYVGGQGLEQYF. CDR3 nucleotide sequence: TGTGCCAGCAGTTACGTCGGGGGACAGGGGCTCGAGCAGTACTTC.

CDR3 region: CASSVGSLQGNTEAFF. In DNA form, the CDR3 reads TGTGCCAGCAGCGTAGGGTCCCTACAGGGAAACACTGAAGCTTTCTTT. This chain links TRBV9 with TRBJ1-1, with D perhaps TRBD1 (6 bases). The CDR3 extends over 16 amino acids. The germline gives CDR1 SGDLS, CDR2 YYNGEE. V lost 0 bases, J lost 2 bases, and 14 bases lay in between.

V is TRBV7-9 and J is TRBJ2-5; TRBD2 matches 11 bases. In germline, CDR1 is SEHNR, CDR2 FQNEAQ (reference sequence). V lost 5 bases, J lost 7 bases, and 9 bases stayed unmatched. The CDR3 runs to 15 residues. CDR3 sequence: CASSPGTSGQGTQYF. The CDR3 DNA is TGTGCCAGCAGCCCCGGGACTAGCGGCCAGGGGACCCAGTACTTC.

The V gene is TRBV29-1, the J gene TRBJ2-3; 10 nucleotides agree with TRBD2. This CDR3 region has 16 residues. Germline V gene sequence: CDR1 SQVTM, CDR2 ANQGSEA. J was trimmed by 4 bases and V by 6 bases; bases with no gene match: 13. Written as DNA, the CDR3 is TGCAGCGTGGCCACCAGCGGGAGGGCCTGGGCAGATACGCAGTATTTT. Translating it yields CSVATSGRAWADTQYF.

The chain couples TRBV27 to TRBJ1-2; D not resolved. The V end lost 6 bases, the J end lost 2 bases, and 10 bases lay between the germline ends. This CDR3 spans 13 amino acids. Per germline, CDR1 MNHEY and CDR2 SMNVEV (reference sequence). CDR3 amino acids: CASRPDGNYGYTF. CDR3 coding DNA: TGTGCCAGCAGGCCGGACGGGAACTATGGCTACACCTTC.

The chain recombines TRBV7-2 with TRBJ1-2; D not certain. This CDR3 is 13 amino acids long. With 2 bases removed from V and 8 bases from J, the gap between germline ends came to 12 bases. Germline-derived CDR1 and CDR2 are SGHTA and FQGNSA. The CDR3, as DNA: TGTGCCAGCAGCTTAAACAGTATGGGGGGCTACACCTTC. It is translated as CASSLNSMGGYTF. The whole variable domain, filled in from reference TRBV7-2 and TRBJ1-2, reads GAGVSQSPSNKVTEKGKDVELRCDPISGHTALYWYRQSLGQGLEFLIYFQGNSAPDKSGLPSDRFSAERTGGSVSTLTIQRTQQEDSAVYLCASSLNSMGGYTFGSGTRLTVV.

The chain employs TRBV19 and TRBJ2-7, with D perhaps matching TRBD2 (5 bases). The V end was cut by 6 bases, the J end by 6 bases, with 18 bases between. This CDR3 has 14 residues. CDR1 and CDR2 from the germline V gene are LNHDA and SQIVND (reference sequence). CDR3 amino acids: CASRAGPEGREQYF. The CDR3 nucleotides read TGTGCCAGTAGGGCGGGTCCCGAAGGTCGCGAGCAGTACTTC.

J is TRBJ2-1 and V is TRBV11-2; the match to TRBD1 covers 8 bases. Germline CDR1 SGHAT, CDR2 FQNNGV. This CDR3 region has 15 residues. J lost 3 bases, V lost 5 bases, and 6 bases had no gene match. CDR3 amino acids: CASSPGTGGYNEQFF. The CDR3 DNA is TGTGCCAGCAGCCCCGGGACAGGAGGCTACAATGAGCAGTTCTTC. The full variable domain, its missing parts supplied by reference TRBV11-2 and TRBJ2-1, is EAGVAQSPRYKIIEKRQSVAFWCNPISGHATLYWYQQILGQGPKLLIQFQNNGVVDDSQLPKDRFSAERLKGVDSTLKIQPAKLEDSAVYLCASSPGTGGYNEQFFGPGTRLTVL.